This T cell receptor beta chain was documented in a study of a mutant IDH1 vaccine in newly diagnosed glioma. About the research overall: Before enrollment, patients got radiotherapy alone, temozolomide alone, or mostly the combination.

Deletions cut 0 bases from V and 4 bases from J, with 8 bases between. Germline CDR1 is SGHKS and CDR2 is YYEKEE (reference sequence). CDR3 size: 13 residues. Produced via immunoSEQ multiplex PCR; TCRdb's table is partial and in-frame only. The sample shows 25,000 to 35,000 clones, nearly 90% of them seen only once. Study-wide results and limits: Apparently unrelated to pseudoprogression were changes in the top peripheral T cell clonotypes.

As concerns this clone: Its antigen is not known.

The time point is: week 11, during vaccination. Doses consisted of 300 ug of mutant IDH1 20-mer peptide each, paired with topical imiquimod. Sample: PBMCs, taken from a glioma patient whose treatment included an IDH1 peptide vaccine. The TCR sequence derives from a man in his late teens or twenties with glioma. The rearrangement joins TRBV5-5 to TRBJ2-7; possible D gene TRBD2, 5 bases. CDR3 residues: CASSLVRGYEQYF. The DNA of the CDR3 is TGTGCCAGCAGCTTGGTACGGGGTTACGAGCAGTACTTC.